Listed below are T cell receptor beta chains from one sample, sequenced in a study of T cells in Graves' hyperthyroidism and ophthalmopathy. TCRdb used MiXCR to reprocess the multiplex PCR reads, holding one entry per CDR3 protein. The sample consists of around 340,000 distinct CDR3 sequences, roughly a sixth of them appearing once. The material sequenced was blood. All receptors come from a woman aged 25 to 45 with Graves' hyperthyroidism that later progressed to Graves' ophthalmopathy. CDR3s include the opening cysteine and the closing phenylalanine or tryptophan. D genes are given only for firm matches. Size is omitted from some rows. Given values are once, few, many or a class for expanded clones.

j_call	v_call	clone_size	d_call	cdr3_aa	cdr3_nt
TRBJ2-3	TRBV11-3	-	-	CASSLDHQAPDTQYF	TGTGCCAGCAGCTTAGATCATCAGGCACCAGATACGCAGTATTTT
TRBJ2-2	TRBV7-8	few	-	CASSLGWEDTGELFF	TGTGCCAGCAGCTTAGGCTGGGAAGACACCGGGGAGCTGTTTTTT
TRBJ2-1	TRBV2	-	TRBD2	CASSERTSGYNEQFF	TGTGCCAGCAGTGAGCGAACTAGCGGATACAATGAGCAGTTCTTC
TRBJ2-2	TRBV3-1	-	-	CASSHPADPATDTGELFF	TGTGCCAGCAGCCACCCTGCTGACCCAGCCACAGACACCGGGGAGCTGTTTTTT
TRBJ2-3	TRBV7-9	few	-	CASSPTRLASTDTQYF	TGTGCCAGCAGCCCTACTCGGTTAGCTAGCACAGATACGCAGTATTTT
TRBJ2-7	TRBV11-1	-	-	CASSLAASLQNYEQYF	TGTGCCAGCAGCTTAGCGGCCTCCCTCCAAAACTACGAGCAGTACTTC
TRBJ1-2	TRBV27	many	-	CASRREGEGYTF	TGTGCCTCGAGGCGGGAGGGGGAAGGCTACACCTTC
TRBJ2-7	TRBV12-3/TRBV12-4	-	TRBD2	CASSAIRLAGSYEQYF	TGTGCCAGCAGTGCCATCAGACTAGCGGGTTCCTACGAGCAGTACTTC
TRBJ2-1	TRBV9	-	-	CASSGTLAVSSYNEQFF	TGTGCCAGCAGCGGTACGTTAGCGGTTAGCTCCTACAATGAGCAGTTCTTC
TRBJ1-5	TRBV5-5	many	TRBD1	CASSVGTVNQPQHF	TGTGCCAGCAGCGTCGGGACAGTCAATCAGCCCCAGCATTTT
TRBJ1-5	TRBV28	many	-	CASSLYQGSGNQPQHF	TGTGCCAGCAGTTTGTACCAGGGTTCGGGCAATCAGCCCCAGCATTTT
TRBJ2-1	TRBV7-9	many	-	CASSSHRSSYNEQFF	TGTGCCAGCAGCTCGCACAGGAGCTCCTACAATGAGCAGTTCTTC
TRBJ2-1	TRBV10-3	many	-	CAISNQGGEQFF	TGTGCCATCAGTAACCAGGGTGGGGAGCAGTTCTTC
TRBJ2-3	TRBV6-9	-	TRBD1	CASSYGTGGRGTQYF	TGTGCCAGCAGTTACGGTACAGGGGGTCGGGGTACGCAGTATTTT
TRBJ2-2	TRBV6-1	many	TRBD2	CASTLDPQILAGGPIRTGELFF	TGTGCCAGCACTCTAGACCCGCAGATACTAGCGGGAGGGCCCATACGGACCGGGGAGCTGTTTTTT
TRBJ1-2	TRBV4-2	-	TRBD1	CASSQGDRVGYGYTF	TGTGCCAGCAGCCAAGGAGACAGGGTAGGATATGGCTACACCTTC
TRBJ2-6	TRBV28	-	-	CASSWAGLGSSGANVLTF	TGTGCCAGCAGTTGGGCAGGGCTGGGTTCCTCTGGGGCCAACGTCCTGACTTTC
TRBJ1-4	TRBV2	many	-	CASSELRGSSEKLFF	TGTGCCAGCAGTGAACTTAGGGGGAGTTCTGAAAAACTGTTTTTT
TRBJ2-2	TRBV20-1	many	TRBD2	CSAKTKLAFNTGELFF	TGCAGTGCCAAAACTAAACTAGCGTTTAACACCGGGGAGCTGTTTTTT
TRBJ1-2	TRBV30	many	-	CAWSRSIDGYGYTF	TGTGCCTGGAGCAGGTCTATAGACGGCTATGGCTACACCTTC
TRBJ2-1	TRBV5-1	-	TRBD2	CASSFRRGAVDEQFF	TGCGCCAGCAGCTTTCGGCGGGGGGCGGTGGATGAGCAGTTCTTC
TRBJ1-4	TRBV5-4	few	-	CASSLGGDPDKLFF	TGTGCCAGCAGCTTGGGAGGTGATCCGGATAAACTGTTTTTT